The 20 T cell receptor beta chains below come from one sample, sequenced in a study of Ad26.COV2.S vaccination and SARS-CoV-2 variants. Assay: immunoSEQ multiplex PCR; the TCRdb copy retains only in-frame clones and omits some. The table has a few hundred thousand clones, roughly 91% seen once. Treatment denoted: roughly 19 received Ad26.COV2.S at low or high dose, single or two shots; roughly five received placebo; per-sample allocation not given. Following the first vaccine or placebo injection, samples were taken on day 63. The sequenced sample was peripheral blood, obtained in a trial of Ad26.COV2.S vaccine versus placebo. These receptors all stem from a person between 18 and 59 years old who received the Ad26.COV2.S COVID-19 vaccine or a placebo.

The chain is built from TRBV29-1 and TRBJ2-7; a possible D gene is TRBD2 (6 bases). CDR1 and CDR2 from the germline V gene are SQVTM and ANQGSEA. Trimming shortened V by 5 bases and J by 0 bases, and 17 bases separated the two germline ends. The CDR3 covers 15 residues. Here the CDR3 reads CSVTGRGSSSYEQYF. The CDR3 bases are TGCAGCGTTACCGGGCGGGGCTCCAGCTCCTACGAGCAGTACTTC.

The chain carries TRBV7-6 and TRBJ2-5; weak D call: TRBD2 (5 bases). The CDR3 length is 16 residues. CDR1 is SGHVS and CDR2 is FNYEAQ in the germline V gene. Trimming cost V 1 base and J 1 base, with 13 bases left between them. CDR3 in DNA: TGTGCCAGCAGCTTAGGGGTAGCGAAGGGCCAAGAGACCCAGTACTTC. Protein sequence: CASSLGVAKGQETQYF.

As concerns this clone: Mismatch with germline at one junction end may stem from a read error. This chain connects TRBV5-1 to TRBJ2-3, with TRBD2 identical over 11 bases. The CDR3 is 16 amino acids. Germline V lookup: CDR1 SGHRS, CDR2 YFSETQ. CDR3 coding DNA: TGCGCCAGCAGCTTGGGACTAGCGGGGATCACAGGTACGCAGTATTTT. This codes for CASSLGLAGITGTQYF.

This chain connects TRBV7-9 to TRBJ1-2, with D possibly TRBD1 on 6 matching bases. CDR3 length: 15 residues. Trimming removed 0 bases at V and 8 bases at J, with 16 bases between. Germline V gene lookup returns CDR1 SEHNR and CDR2 FQNEAQ (reference sequence). The CDR3 protein is CASSLAGGSRSGYTF. The CDR3 DNA sequence: TGTGCCAGCAGCTTAGCAGGGGGGTCCCGTTCGGGCTACACCTTC.

The chain uses TRBV7-2 and TRBJ2-5; TRBD2 aligns across 10 bases. CDR3 size: 17 residues. V lost 2 bases and J lost 4; bases outside the gene matches: 10. Germline CDR1 SGHTA, CDR2 FQGNSA. The CDR3 region has the DNA TGTGCCAGCAGCTTACCCCAGCTAGCGGGAGTTGGAGAGACCCAGTACTTC. Translation: CASSLPQLAGVGETQYF.

The chain combines TRBV29-1 with TRBJ2-1; TRBD2 matches 8 bases. The junction had 3 bases not matched to a gene; V was cut back by 2 bases and J by 6 bases. In germline, CDR1 is SQVTM, CDR2 ANQGSEA. The CDR3 has 13 amino acids. Here the CDR3 reads CSVESLAGNEQFF. The CDR3 bases are TGCAGCGTTGAAAGTCTAGCGGGCAATGAGCAGTTCTTC.

The V call is TRBV27, the J call TRBJ2-7; D is perhaps TRBD1 (6 bases). V shed 3 bases and J shed 2 bases, with 17 bases lying between them. CDR3 length equals 16 residues. Germline V gene sequence: CDR1 MNHEY, CDR2 SMNVEV (reference sequence). DNA for the CDR3: TGTGCCAGCAGTTTCGCCCAGGGGCTCCCTCCCTACGAGCAGTACTTC. Translated, it gives CASSFAQGLPPYEQYF.

In this sample, this clone turned up once. J is TRBJ1-2 and V is TRBV19; D unresolved. V shed 7 bases and J shed 0 bases, with 18 bases lying between them. CDR3 size: 16 residues. The germline gives CDR1 LNHDA, CDR2 SQIVND (reference sequence). The CDR3 region has the DNA TGTGCCAGTACCGCTATCGTCTCCCAAGCTAACTATGGCTACACCTTC. Its protein product is CASTAIVSQANYGYTF.

The chain is built from TRBV5-1 and TRBJ2-5; TRBD2 matches 14 bases. Germline-derived CDR1 and CDR2 are SGHRS and YFSETQ. J gave up 5 bases and V 7 bases, and 7 bases lay outside the gene matches. This CDR3 spans 15 amino acids. This CDR3 reads CASATSGRAQETQYF. The CDR3 DNA follows: TGCGCCAGCGCGACTAGCGGGAGGGCACAGGAGACCCAGTACTTC.

The chain employs TRBV7-2 and TRBJ1-5; 8 bases fit TRBD1. Trimming cost V 1 base and J 3 bases; bases outside gene matches: 2. The CDR3 is made up of 15 amino acids. Germline loops: CDR1 SGHTA, CDR2 FQGNSA. The CDR3 region is CASSLGTGSNQPQHF. The CDR3, as DNA: TGTGCCAGCAGCTTAGGGACAGGGTCCAATCAGCCCCAGCATTTT.

For this clone: Mismatch with germline at one junction end may stem from a read error. The chain recombines TRBV7-9 with TRBJ1-1; 7 bases match TRBD1. Germline loops: CDR1 SEHNR, CDR2 FQNEAQ (reference sequence). CDR3 length: 13 residues. DNA of the CDR3: TGTGCCAGCAGCTTAGCGGTGGACAGGCCCCCGACTTTT. The encoded protein is CASSLAVDRPPTF.

This chain joins TRBV4-3 and TRBJ2-3, with D maybe TRBD1 (6 bases). This CDR3 comprises 16 residues. Per the germline V gene, CDR1 is LGHNA and CDR2 is YSLEER. The V end lost 0 bases, the J end lost 5 bases, and 15 bases lay between the germline ends. For the CDR3, the DNA is TGCGCCAGCAGCCAAGATCGTGTGGGGGCCCAAGATACGCAGTATTTT. Its translation: CASSQDRVGAQDTQYF.

This chain joins TRBV10-3 and TRBJ2-7, with TRBD2 identical over 8 bases. The CDR3 has 16 residues. Germline V gene sequence: CDR1 ENHRY, CDR2 SYGVKD. J was trimmed by 5 bases and V by 4 bases; bases with no gene match: 13. CDR3 coding DNA: TGTGCCATCAGTGCTCCTTCGTCGGGACTAGGTGACGAGCAGTACTTC. It specifies CAISAPSSGLGDEQYF.

CDR3: CACRGSGNQPQHF. The DNA for the CDR3 is TGTGCCTGTAGGGGGTCAGGCAATCAGCCCCAGCATTTT. The genes are TRBV30 and TRBJ1-5, with TRBD1 as a possible D gene (6 bases). The CDR3 has 13 amino acids. The V gene lost 6 bases and the J gene lost 2 bases, with 11 bases spanning the gap. Germline V gene data show CDR1 as GTSNPN and CDR2 as SVGIG (reference sequence). Variable domain in full (rest from reference TRBV30 and TRBJ1-5): SQTIHQWPATLVQPVGSPLSLECTVEGTSNPNLYWYRQAAGRGLQLLFYSVGIGQISSEVPQNLSASRPQDRQFILSSKKLLLSDSGFYLCACRGSGNQPQHFGDGTRLSIL.

This rearrangement joins TRBV9 to TRBJ2-3, with 7 nucleotides matching TRBD1. This CDR3 has 15 residues. With V trimmed by 3 bases and J by 6 bases, 10 bases remained unmatched. Germline V gene lookup returns CDR1 SGDLS and CDR2 YYNGEE. The CDR3: CASSALQGDGDTQYF. The CDR3 DNA sequence: TGTGCCAGCAGCGCCCTCCAGGGGGACGGGGATACGCAGTATTTT.

This clone has a single count. The V call is TRBV6-4, the J call TRBJ2-3; 10 bases agree with TRBD2. CDR1 and CDR2 (germline): MRHNA, SNTAGT. CDR3 length equals 14 residues. The ends lost 5 bases at V and 2 bases at J; junction bases unmatched: 1. The CDR3 DNA reads as TGTGCCAGCAGTAGCGGGAGGGCCACAGATACGCAGTATTTT. It encodes CASSSGRATDTQYF.

V usage is TRBV27 and J usage is TRBJ1-1; a weak D match, TRBD1 (6 bases). V lost 4 bases to trimming and J lost 6 bases, with 15 bases between them. Germline CDR1 and CDR2: MNHEY and SMNVEV (reference sequence). The length of the CDR3 is 14 residues. CDR3 sequence (DNA): TGTGCCAGCAGTTCGGGAAACAGGGAGGCTGAAGCTTTCTTT. As protein: CASSSGNREAEAFF.

This clone appeared once. The genes are TRBV6-5 and TRBJ2-3, with TRBD1 identical over 9 bases. The CDR3 runs to 15 residues. The germline V gene has CDR1 MNHEY and CDR2 SVGAGI. J lost 4 bases, V lost 7 bases, and 9 bases had no gene match. This chain's CDR3 is CASNPGTGRADTQYF. The CDR3 coding sequence is TGTGCCAGCAACCCCGGGACAGGGCGGGCAGATACGCAGTATTTT.

CDR3 loop: CASSFHPDRGGEQFF. The CDR3 DNA reads as TGTGCCAGCAGCTTTCATCCGGACAGGGGAGGTGAGCAGTTCTTC. The chain joins TRBV7-2 to TRBJ2-1, with 9 bases fitting TRBD1. Trimming cost V 3 bases and J 9 bases; bases outside gene matches: 9. CDR1 and CDR2 (germline): SGHTA, FQGNSA. The CDR3 covers 15 residues.

With respect to this clone: This may be a read error, as it is one base from a much larger clone. The chain links TRBV25-1 to TRBJ2-3; 9 bases are shared with TRBD2. Germline-derived CDR1 and CDR2 are MGHDK and SYGVNS. Trimming at V came to 4 bases and at J to 1 base, leaving 0 bases not matched to a gene. The CDR3 covers 14 residues. CDR3 in amino acids: CASSVAGGTDTQYF. The CDR3 coding sequence is TGTGCCAGCAGTGTAGCGGGAGGCACAGATACGCAGTATTTT.